A selection of T cell receptor beta chains follows, all from one sample in a study of T cell responses to AZD1222 COVID-19 vaccine. The assay was immunoSEQ multiplex PCR, and TCRdb's table has in-frame clones only and misses some. The repertoire holds roughly 200,000 clones, with about 91% as singletons. The source material was peripheral blood, sampled on day 0 of AZD1222 vaccination. These receptors originate from an adult in good health. The CDR3 runs from the conserved cysteine through the conserved F or W. Each record gives: V gene, D gene, J gene, clone size, CDR3 DNA, CDR3 protein. A D gene is named only where the DNA matches it firmly. Clone size appears in some rows only: once, few, many, or a class for an expanded clone.

V gene: TRBV19; D gene: TRBD1; J gene: TRBJ2-3; clone size: -; CDR3 DNA: TGTGCCAGTAGTACCAGTCAACAGGGGCATACGCAGTATTTT; CDR3 protein: CASSTSQQGHTQYF
V gene: TRBV3-1/TRBV3-2; D gene: -; J gene: TRBJ1-1; clone size: -; CDR3 DNA: TGTGCCAGCAGCCAAGGAAGGGTGCGAGTGGGGACTGAAGCTTTCTTT; CDR3 protein: CASSQGRVRVGTEAFF
V gene: TRBV7-7; D gene: -; J gene: TRBJ2-7; clone size: -; CDR3 DNA: TGTGCCAGCAGCCAATCGGACGGTTACGAGCAGTACTTC; CDR3 protein: CASSQSDGYEQYF
V gene: TRBV6-5; D gene: -; J gene: TRBJ2-3; clone size: -; CDR3 DNA: TGTGCCAGCAGTTACTCGCAGGGGCCTCGGGATACGCAGTATTTT; CDR3 protein: CASSYSQGPRDTQYF
V gene: TRBV5-1; D gene: -; J gene: TRBJ2-1; clone size: -; CDR3 DNA: TGCGCCAGCAGCTCGACCGGGTCCTACAATGAGCAGTTCTTC; CDR3 protein: CASSSTGSYNEQFF
V gene: TRBV3-1/TRBV3-2; D gene: TRBD1; J gene: TRBJ1-1; clone size: -; CDR3 DNA: TGTGCCAGCAGCCATCTCAGGGGGCTATGGAACACTGAAGCTTTCTTT; CDR3 protein: CASSHLRGLWNTEAFF
V gene: TRBV15; D gene: -; J gene: TRBJ2-7; clone size: -; CDR3 DNA: TGTGCCACCAGCAGAGAATTGGGGGAGGCCTACGAGCAGTACTTC; CDR3 protein: CATSRELGEAYEQYF
V gene: TRBV7-3; D gene: TRBD1; J gene: TRBJ2-7; clone size: -; CDR3 DNA: TGTGCCAGCAGCCGATGGGGTGGGACAGGCTCCTACGAGCAGTACTTC; CDR3 protein: CASSRWGGTGSYEQYF
V gene: TRBV2; D gene: -; J gene: TRBJ2-7; clone size: -; CDR3 DNA: TGTGCCAGCAGTGTTGGTGCGAGAGAGCAGTACTTC; CDR3 protein: CASSVGAREQYF
V gene: TRBV6-5; D gene: -; J gene: TRBJ2-2; clone size: -; CDR3 DNA: TGTGCCAGCAGTTACTCCCCGGAAACGAACACCGGGGAGCTGTTTTTT; CDR3 protein: CASSYSPETNTGELFF
V gene: TRBV2; D gene: -; J gene: TRBJ1-2; clone size: -; CDR3 DNA: TGTGCCAGCAGTTTTGACCTGACGGGGGGTGGCTACACCTTC; CDR3 protein: CASSFDLTGGGYTF
V gene: TRBV19; D gene: -; J gene: TRBJ2-2; clone size: -; CDR3 DNA: TGTGCCAGTGGGTTTGGGGCAGGGAACACCGGGGAGCTGTTTTTT; CDR3 protein: CASGFGAGNTGELFF
V gene: TRBV2; D gene: -; J gene: TRBJ1-1; clone size: -; CDR3 DNA: TGTGCCAGCAGGAGTCCACTGGGGAACACTGAAGCTTTCTTT; CDR3 protein: CASRSPLGNTEAFF
V gene: TRBV27; D gene: -; J gene: TRBJ1-2; clone size: once; CDR3 DNA: TGTGCCAGCAGTTCACAGGAGAACTATGGCTACACCTTC; CDR3 protein: CASSSQENYGYTF
V gene: TRBV6-2/TRBV6-3; D gene: -; J gene: TRBJ2-2; clone size: -; CDR3 DNA: TGTGCCAGCACCCCCCTCCTCGGGGTGGGGCACACCGGGGAGCTGTTTTTT; CDR3 protein: CASTPLLGVGHTGELFF
V gene: TRBV7-2; D gene: TRBD2; J gene: TRBJ2-1; clone size: -; CDR3 DNA: TGTGCCAGCAGCTTCCCTAGCGGGGGGTTCCTGTTCTTC; CDR3 protein: CASSFPSGGFLFF
V gene: TRBV6-2/TRBV6-3; D gene: TRBD1; J gene: TRBJ2-3; clone size: -; CDR3 DNA: TGTGCCAGCAGCCTACCGGGGACAGGGGCCGCAGATACGCAGTATTTT; CDR3 protein: CASSLPGTGAADTQYF
V gene: TRBV6-5; D gene: -; J gene: TRBJ1-5; clone size: few; CDR3 DNA: TGTGCGAGACCGCGGCTAAGCGATCAGCCCCAGCATTTT; CDR3 protein: CARPRLSDQPQHF
V gene: TRBV6-1; D gene: -; J gene: TRBJ1-5; clone size: -; CDR3 DNA: TGTGCCAGCAGTGAGGGGGAATACAATCAGCCCCAGCATTTT; CDR3 protein: CASSEGEYNQPQHF
V gene: TRBV4-2; D gene: -; J gene: TRBJ1-1; clone size: -; CDR3 DNA: TGTGCCAGCAGCCAAGTCTTAGACAGTGAAGCTTTCTTT; CDR3 protein: CASSQVLDSEAFF
V gene: TRBV21-1; D gene: -; J gene: TRBJ2-3; clone size: -; CDR3 DNA: TGTGCCAGCAGCACCTCCCCCCGACTAGCGGGGGGGCATCCACAGGATACGCAGTATTTT; CDR3 protein: CASSTSPRLAGGHPQDTQYF
V gene: TRBV6-2/TRBV6-3; D gene: -; J gene: TRBJ2-7; clone size: -; CDR3 DNA: TGTGCCAGCAGTTACGGTCCCCTGAAGTACTTC; CDR3 protein: CASSYGPLKYF
V gene: TRBV4-3; D gene: TRBD1; J gene: TRBJ2-7; clone size: -; CDR3 DNA: TGCGCCAGCAGCCAAGATGTTTGGGACAGCCAGTACTTC; CDR3 protein: CASSQDVWDSQYF
V gene: TRBV30; D gene: TRBD2; J gene: TRBJ2-7; clone size: -; CDR3 DNA: TGTGCCTGGAACGATATAGCGGGGGGGCCCGACGAGCAGTACTTC; CDR3 protein: CAWNDIAGGPDEQYF
V gene: TRBV2; D gene: -; J gene: TRBJ1-6; clone size: few; CDR3 DNA: TGTGCCAGTCTCCGCCGCGGAATGAGTTCACCCCTCCACTTT; CDR3 protein: CASLRRGMSSPLHF
V gene: TRBV18; D gene: -; J gene: TRBJ1-6; clone size: -; CDR3 DNA: TGTGCCAGCTCACGGGATGGGGGAGGAATTGATTCACCCCTCCACTTT; CDR3 protein: CASSRDGGGIDSPLHF
V gene: TRBV7-3; D gene: TRBD1; J gene: TRBJ2-7; clone size: -; CDR3 DNA: TGTGCCAGTAGTCCCGGGACAGGGTACGAGCAGTACTTC; CDR3 protein: CASSPGTGYEQYF
V gene: TRBV7-3; D gene: -; J gene: TRBJ1-3; clone size: once; CDR3 DNA: TGTGCCAGCAGCTTAAACCCCGGGGGGCTTACTAACTCTGGAAACACCATATATTTT; CDR3 protein: CASSLNPGGLTNSGNTIYF
V gene: TRBV6-1; D gene: TRBD1; J gene: TRBJ2-1; clone size: -; CDR3 DNA: TGTGCCAGCAGTGAGGTTACGACAGGGGGCAATGAGCAGTTCTTC; CDR3 protein: CASSEVTTGGNEQFF
V gene: TRBV3-1/TRBV3-2; D gene: TRBD2; J gene: TRBJ2-3; clone size: -; CDR3 DNA: TGTGCCAGCAGCCCCTTAGCGGGGGGAAGCACAGATACGCAGTATTTT; CDR3 protein: CASSPLAGGSTDTQYF
V gene: TRBV10-3; D gene: -; J gene: TRBJ2-3; clone size: -; CDR3 DNA: TGTGCCATCAGTGCCGGGACACGGGTAACAGATACGCAGTATTTT; CDR3 protein: CAISAGTRVTDTQYF
V gene: TRBV7-2; D gene: -; J gene: TRBJ1-1; clone size: once; CDR3 DNA: TGTGCCAGCAGCTCCGACAGTTCCGGACACACTGAAGCTTTCTTT; CDR3 protein: CASSSDSSGHTEAFF
V gene: TRBV27; D gene: -; J gene: TRBJ1-2; clone size: -; CDR3 DNA: TGTGCCAGCAGTTTAGGGGCCGCAACCTATGGCTACACCTTC; CDR3 protein: CASSLGAATYGYTF
V gene: TRBV7-3; D gene: TRBD1; J gene: TRBJ1-1; clone size: -; CDR3 DNA: TGTGCCAGCAGCTCGACAGGGGAGAACACTGAAGCTTTCTTT; CDR3 protein: CASSSTGENTEAFF
V gene: TRBV9; D gene: -; J gene: TRBJ1-2; clone size: -; CDR3 DNA: TGTGCCAGCAGCGTTTCCGACTATGGCTACACCTTC; CDR3 protein: CASSVSDYGYTF
V gene: TRBV19; D gene: -; J gene: TRBJ1-6; clone size: -; CDR3 DNA: TGTGCCAGTAGTACGCAGGGATCTTATAATTCACCCCTCCACTTT; CDR3 protein: CASSTQGSYNSPLHF
V gene: TRBV18; D gene: -; J gene: TRBJ1-5; clone size: once; CDR3 DNA: TGTGCCAGCTCAGTTCCGGGACACCACCAGCATTTT; CDR3 protein: CASSVPGHHQHF
V gene: TRBV29-1; D gene: TRBD1; J gene: TRBJ1-2; clone size: -; CDR3 DNA: TGCAGCGTTGAAAAGGTCAGGGGGCAAACTGGGAACACCTTC; CDR3 protein: CSVEKVRGQTGNTF
V gene: TRBV5-4; D gene: -; J gene: TRBJ2-7; clone size: -; CDR3 DNA: TGTGCCAGCAGCTTGGCCAAGGGCTACGAGCAGTACTTC; CDR3 protein: CASSLAKGYEQYF
V gene: TRBV18; D gene: -; J gene: TRBJ2-7; clone size: once; CDR3 DNA: TGTGCCAGCTCACCTAGGACCCCCTACGAGCAGTACTTC; CDR3 protein: CASSPRTPYEQYF
V gene: TRBV7-9; D gene: -; J gene: TRBJ2-1; clone size: -; CDR3 DNA: TGTGCCAGCAGCGTAAGGGAATCCCGTCTGTTCTTC; CDR3 protein: CASSVRESRLFF
V gene: TRBV5-1; D gene: -; J gene: TRBJ1-4; clone size: -; CDR3 DNA: TGCGCCACCCCTCGGACCGGGACAAATGAAAAACTGTTTTTT; CDR3 protein: CATPRTGTNEKLFF
V gene: TRBV11-2; D gene: -; J gene: TRBJ1-2; clone size: -; CDR3 DNA: TGTGCCAGCAGCTTAGGGAGCTTAGAGGATGGCTACACCTTC; CDR3 protein: CASSLGSLEDGYTF
V gene: TRBV27; D gene: -; J gene: TRBJ1-2; clone size: -; CDR3 DNA: TGTGCCAGCTTTGGTGGGTACTATGGCTACACCTTC; CDR3 protein: CASFGGYYGYTF
V gene: TRBV6-5; D gene: -; J gene: TRBJ1-4; clone size: -; CDR3 DNA: TGTGCCAGCAGTTACCGTAGGGATAATGAAAAACTGTTTTTT; CDR3 protein: CASSYRRDNEKLFF
V gene: TRBV3-1/TRBV3-2; D gene: TRBD2; J gene: TRBJ2-3; clone size: once; CDR3 DNA: TGTGCCAGCAGCCAAGATTCCGGGTGGCGGGGGGGCAAGACAGATACGCAGTATTTT; CDR3 protein: CASSQDSGWRGGKTDTQYF
V gene: TRBV6-6; D gene: -; J gene: TRBJ1-6; clone size: once; CDR3 DNA: TGTGCCAGCAGTTATAATCGGGCTGGGGGTTCACCCCTCCACTTT; CDR3 protein: CASSYNRAGGSPLHF
V gene: TRBV2; D gene: TRBD1; J gene: TRBJ1-6; clone size: -; CDR3 DNA: TGTGCCAGCAGTGATCGGGACAGGGGGCGAAATTCACCCCTCCACTTT; CDR3 protein: CASSDRDRGRNSPLHF
V gene: TRBV7-3; D gene: -; J gene: TRBJ2-2; clone size: -; CDR3 DNA: TGTGCCAGCAGCTCCCCCAACACCGGGGAGCTGTTTTTT; CDR3 protein: CASSSPNTGELFF
V gene: TRBV9; D gene: TRBD1; J gene: TRBJ1-6; clone size: -; CDR3 DNA: TGTGCCAGCAGCGCTTTTCTACAGGGGTCACCCCTCCACTTT; CDR3 protein: CASSAFLQGSPLHF
V gene: TRBV27; D gene: TRBD2; J gene: TRBJ2-1; clone size: once; CDR3 DNA: TGTGCCAGCAGTCCCTCTGCGGGGGACTCCTACAATGAGCAGTTCTTC; CDR3 protein: CASSPSAGDSYNEQFF
V gene: TRBV2; D gene: -; J gene: TRBJ2-2; clone size: -; CDR3 DNA: TGTGCCAGCAGTATGGGACAAAGATTAACCGGGGAGCTGTTTTTT; CDR3 protein: CASSMGQRLTGELFF
V gene: TRBV7-9; D gene: -; J gene: TRBJ1-1; clone size: -; CDR3 DNA: TGTGCCAGCAGCACGCCTGATGAGTGGGACACTGAAGCTTTCTTT; CDR3 protein: CASSTPDEWDTEAFF
V gene: TRBV18; D gene: -; J gene: TRBJ2-7; clone size: -; CDR3 DNA: TGTGCCAGCTCAGCCGACATATCCTCCTACGAGCAGTACTTC; CDR3 protein: CASSADISSYEQYF
V gene: TRBV13; D gene: -; J gene: TRBJ1-3; clone size: -; CDR3 DNA: TGTGCCAGCAGCTCAGCGACAGCAAACACCATATATTTT; CDR3 protein: CASSSATANTIYF
V gene: TRBV28; D gene: -; J gene: TRBJ1-1; clone size: -; CDR3 DNA: TGTGCCAGCAGTTTAGCAAATACAGGTTACACTGAAGCTTTCTTT; CDR3 protein: CASSLANTGYTEAFF